This T cell receptor beta chain was recorded in a study of blood T cell repertoires in COVID-19 (dated by TCRdb to the early 2020s). Concerning the study at large: Samples covering the acute and convalescent phases of COVID-19 were provided by collaborators in the United States, Italy and Spain. Deeply sampled blood TCRbeta repertoires from subjects exposed to, actively infected with, or recovered from COVID-19 were included in the dataset. Nearly every sample came with metadata listing a de-identified subject ID, COVID-19 status, age in years and sex. A freely available public database, intended as a resource for researchers studying the immune response to SARS-CoV-2, is where the repertoires were released. Where available, HLA class I and class II types were taken from metadata supplied by the sample provider and were not determined by assay-based typing. The material from the prospective study consisted of cDNA or gDNA derived from T cells, B-cell-depleted T cells, or PBMCs. The samples were drawn from two sources: the first 160 participants of the ongoing ImmuneRACE study, and 1,000 to 1,500 subjects contributed by 6 global collaborators. What the authors observed across the whole study: Clinical and demographic metadata were provided uncurated, with the amount varying by source and participant.

TCRbeta CDR3 regions were amplified from genomic DNA using the immunoSEQ Assay, a bias-controlled multiplex PCR. Under the source paper's analysis protocol: The number of nucleated cells in each sample was estimated from the amplification of reference gene primers within the assay. To quantify the absolute abundance of each unique TCRbeta CDR3 rearrangement, sequence reads were collapsed and filtered. For each sample, productive Simpson clonality was calculated as the square root of Simpson's diversity index across productive rearrangements. TCRdb retrieved this table from immuneACCESS and kept in-frame rearrangements only. Not all clones are present; in checked studies, unresolved V genes account for under half, and no reason is known for the remainder. V, J and clone size are taken as reported in that table, and D and trimming were inferred from the DNA itself. The sample table lists 150,000 to 200,000 clones, less than 90% of them with a count of one. The ten largest clones represent about 3.2% of the sample.

Note on this clone: The specificity of this receptor is unknown. No base qualities exist here, and no much larger clone lies one base off it.

Participants in the prospective study were aged roughly 18 to 95 years, lived in approximately 26 United States geographic areas, and enrolled through a virtual design. To assign participants to cohorts, the prospective study relied on clinical history that participants themselves reported in a screening survey and a study questionnaire. Exposed participants had been in contact, within 2 weeks of entering the study, with a person who had a PCR-confirmed or clinician-diagnosed case of COVID-19. Each participant in the prospective study had whole blood, serum and a nasopharyngeal or oropharyngeal swab collected by mobile phlebotomists. Participants in the prospective study had the option to provide additional blood draws and questionnaires over a 2-month period. Prospective study blood samples were shipped either frozen or at room temperature before DNA extraction. The TCR was taken from a woman aged 25 to 45 who had been exposed to COVID-19. Sequenced: PBMCs or T cells enriched from blood (not recorded which).

Here the CDR3 is given as CASSETRTSAREQYF. The DNA sequence is given as TGCGCCAGCAGTGAGACACGGACTAGCGCTCGGGAGCAGTACTTC. The V gene is TRBV10-2 and the J gene is TRBJ2-7; TRBD2 lines up with 9 middle nucleotides. V loses 2 bases at its end and J loses 7 bases; junction bases beyond the gene matches: 9. From a lookup of the germline V gene, CDR1 and CDR2 are WSHSY and SAAADI. The CDR3 runs 15 residues from the cysteine to the phenylalanine. Only CDR3 DNA remains: 45 bases, in frame from the first base.